The next 5 T cell receptor beta chains were all read from a single sample in a study of chemoradiotherapy in HPV16-positive cancers. The protocol was immunoSEQ multiplex PCR, while the TCRdb copy is restricted to in-frame clones and leaves out a portion. Of 15,000 or so clones in the sample, about nine tenths were seen once. This material consisted of blood, taken from a patient who underwent chemoradiotherapy. The receptors come from a human donor with HPV-associated anogenital cancer.

J is TRBJ2-5 and V is TRBV5-1; TRBD2 matches 11 bases. Germline CDR1 and CDR2: SGHRS and YFSETQ. The CDR3 runs to 15 residues. The V gene end was trimmed by 1 base and the J gene end by 2 bases; junction bases not matched to a gene: 1. The CDR3: CASSLSSGGQETQYF. CDR3 sequence (DNA): TGCGCCAGCAGCTTGTCTAGCGGGGGGCAAGAGACCCAGTACTTC.

This clone was counted a single time. The chain couples TRBV5-5 to TRBJ2-3; the match to TRBD2 covers 16 bases. The CDR3 sequence is 18 residues long. Looked up from germline, CDR1 is SGHKS and CDR2 is YYEKEE (reference sequence). V lost 1 base and J lost 4; bases outside the gene matches: 6. CDR3 protein: CASSLIGTSGGAPDTQYF. Written as DNA, the CDR3 is TGTGCCAGCAGCTTGATCGGGACTAGCGGGGGGGCCCCAGATACGCAGTATTTT.

This chain connects TRBV5-1 to TRBJ1-1, with D possibly TRBD1 on 6 matching bases. The ends were cut back, 1 base at V and 3 bases at J, with 10 bases in the middle. CDR1 is SGHRS, CDR2 YFSETQ, per germline. This CDR3 is built from 14 residues. The CDR3 protein is CASSLPRGDTEAFF. The CDR3 region has the DNA TGCGCCAGCAGCTTGCCCAGGGGTGACACTGAAGCTTTCTTT.

This rearrangement joins TRBV5-5 to TRBJ2-7, with TRBD2 matching 9 bases. The CDR3 spans 14 residues. V shed 2 bases and J 6 bases; nucleotides not matched to a gene: 6. Germline V gene lookup returns CDR1 SGHKS and CDR2 YYEKEE (reference sequence). CDR3 amino acids: CASSFGRGGSEQYF. CDR3 nucleotides: TGTGCCAGCAGCTTCGGGCGGGGGGGTAGCGAGCAGTACTTC.

The rearrangement links TRBV18 to TRBJ1-3, with TRBD1 as a possible D gene (5 bases). This CDR3 has 14 residues. Trimming took off 5 bases at V and 6 bases at J, with 14 bases between the two ends. CDR1 and CDR2 from the germline V gene are KGHSH and LQKENI. In DNA, the CDR3 is TGTGCCAGCTCAGAGGGGACCGCGGAAAACACCATATATTTT. Protein: CASSEGTAENTIYF.